The T cell receptor beta chain described here comes from a study of beta chain features in type 1 diabetes. Whole-study context: Examination covered roughly 100,000,000 sorted cells spanning all samples.

This clone appeared a few times. Its antigen is unidentified. Germline CDR1 is SGHRS and CDR2 is YFSETQ. Trimming removed 5 bases from V and 0 bases from J, with 6 bases in between. The CDR3 is 13 amino acids. All of the isolated RNA was reverse transcribed, so expressed TCRB transcripts were sequenced. Regulatory, naive and central memory T cell samples averaged approximately 3.3 million reads. Clones were sequenced by immunoSEQ multiplex PCR, and TCRdb holds only the in-frame ones, with some missing. Of roughly 450,000 clones listed, approximately 10% are singletons. Findings and limits, study-wide: Among patients with Type 1 diabetes, TCRB CDR3s were moderately but significantly shorter in every one of the four CD4+ subsets. VDJ junctions in type 1 diabetes patients carried more deletions and fewer insertions.

This TCR was sampled from a woman aged 18-29 years in good health. This sequence joins TRBV5-1 and TRBJ2-4, with D unclear. The sequenced material came from naive CD4+ T cells from blood. The CDR3: CASRSLAKNIQYF. The CDR3 DNA reads as TGCGCCAGCAGATCCCTAGCCAAAAACATTCAGTACTTC.